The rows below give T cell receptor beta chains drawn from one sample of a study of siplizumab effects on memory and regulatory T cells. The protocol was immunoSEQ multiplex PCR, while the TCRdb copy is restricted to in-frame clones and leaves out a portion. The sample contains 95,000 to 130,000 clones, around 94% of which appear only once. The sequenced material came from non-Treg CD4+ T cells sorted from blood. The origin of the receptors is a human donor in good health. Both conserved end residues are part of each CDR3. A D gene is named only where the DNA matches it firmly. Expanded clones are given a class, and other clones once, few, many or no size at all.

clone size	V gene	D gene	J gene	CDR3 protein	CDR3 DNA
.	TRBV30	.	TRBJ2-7	CAFLAPGTYEQYF	TGTGCCTTCTTAGCACCAGGGACCTACGAGCAGTACTTC
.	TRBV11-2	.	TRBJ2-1	CASSLATYNEQFF	TGTGCCAGCAGCTTAGCAACCTACAATGAGCAGTTCTTC
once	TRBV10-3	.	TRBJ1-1	CAISGWRENTEAFF	TGTGCCATCAGTGGGTGGCGGGAGAACACTGAAGCTTTCTTT
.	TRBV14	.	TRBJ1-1	CASSQDWYSTEAFF	TGTGCCAGCAGCCAAGATTGGTACAGCACTGAAGCTTTCTTT
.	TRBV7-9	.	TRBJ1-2	CASSLARQLNHYGYTF	TGTGCCAGCAGCTTAGCCAGACAGCTGAATCACTATGGCTACACCTTC
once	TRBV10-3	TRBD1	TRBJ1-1	CAISEPARQGGTEAFF	TGTGCCATCAGTGAGCCCGCCCGACAGGGGGGCACTGAAGCTTTCTTT
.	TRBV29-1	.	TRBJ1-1	CSVRRGDAGVFF	TGCAGCGTTCGACGGGGAGACGCGGGGGTTTTCTTT
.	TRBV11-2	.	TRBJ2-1	CASSLSLAGRNEQFF	TGTGCCAGCAGCTTAAGTCTTGCAGGGAGGAATGAGCAGTTCTTC
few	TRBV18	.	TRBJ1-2	CASSPGEGLRGYTF	TGTGCCAGCTCACCGGGGGAGGGACTGCGTGGCTACACCTTC
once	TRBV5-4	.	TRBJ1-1	CASSLETEAFF	TGTGCCAGCAGCTTGGAAACTGAAGCTTTCTTT
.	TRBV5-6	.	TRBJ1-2	CASSLDGGWRGYTF	TGTGCCAGCAGCTTGGATGGAGGGTGGCGGGGCTACACCTTC
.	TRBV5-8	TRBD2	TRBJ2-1	CASSLGLAGGPYGNEQFF	TGTGCCAGCAGCTTGGGACTAGCGGGAGGGCCATACGGCAATGAGCAGTTCTTC
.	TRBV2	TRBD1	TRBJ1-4	CASHGAGGEKLFF	TGTGCCAGCCACGGAGCAGGGGGTGAAAAACTGTTTTTT
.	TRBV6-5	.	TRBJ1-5	CASSSTVMGNQPQHF	TGTGCCAGCAGTTCGACGGTAATGGGCAATCAGCCCCAGCATTTT